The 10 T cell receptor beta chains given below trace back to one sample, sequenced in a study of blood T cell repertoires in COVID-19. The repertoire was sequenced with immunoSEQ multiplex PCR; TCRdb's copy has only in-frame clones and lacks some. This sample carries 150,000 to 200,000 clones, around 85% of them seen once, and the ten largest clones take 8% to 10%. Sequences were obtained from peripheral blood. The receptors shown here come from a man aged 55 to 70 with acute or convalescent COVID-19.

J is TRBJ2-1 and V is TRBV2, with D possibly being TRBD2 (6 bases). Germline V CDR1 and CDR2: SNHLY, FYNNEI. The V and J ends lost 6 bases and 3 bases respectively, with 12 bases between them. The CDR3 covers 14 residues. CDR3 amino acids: CASRSASVYNEQFF. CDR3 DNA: TGTGCCAGCAGGTCAGCTAGCGTCTACAATGAGCAGTTCTTC.

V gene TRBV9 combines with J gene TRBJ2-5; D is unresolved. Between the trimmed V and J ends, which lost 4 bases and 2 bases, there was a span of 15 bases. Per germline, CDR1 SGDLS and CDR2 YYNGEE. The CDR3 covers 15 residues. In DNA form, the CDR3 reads TGTGCCAGCAGCCCCCGGCCAGCGCTACAAGAGACCCAGTACTTC. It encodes CASSPRPALQETQYF.

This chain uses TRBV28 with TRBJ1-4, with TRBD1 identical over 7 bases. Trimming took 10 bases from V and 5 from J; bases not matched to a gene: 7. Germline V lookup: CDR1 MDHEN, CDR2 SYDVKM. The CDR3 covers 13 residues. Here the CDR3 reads CATFQGENEKLFF. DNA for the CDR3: TGTGCCACCTTTCAGGGGGAAAATGAAAAACTGTTTTTT.

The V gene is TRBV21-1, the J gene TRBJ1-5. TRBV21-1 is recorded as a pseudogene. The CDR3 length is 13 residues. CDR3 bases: TGTGCCAGCAGCTCAAGCGGAGGACAGCCCCAGCATTTT. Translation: CASSSSGGQPQHF.

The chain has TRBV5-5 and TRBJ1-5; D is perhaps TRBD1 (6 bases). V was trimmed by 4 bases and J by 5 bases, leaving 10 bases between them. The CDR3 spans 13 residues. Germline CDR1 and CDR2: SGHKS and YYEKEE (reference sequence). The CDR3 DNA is TGTGCCAGCAGCAAGGACAGAGATCAGCCCCAGCATTTT. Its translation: CASSKDRDQPQHF.

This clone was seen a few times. CDR3 sequence: CASSLDASGSGNEQFF. In DNA form, the CDR3 reads TGTGCCAGCAGCTTGGATGCCAGCGGGAGTGGTAATGAGCAGTTCTTC. The gene calls are TRBV5-4 and TRBJ2-1; TRBD2 agrees at 8 bases. CDR3 length: 16 residues. Germline trimming cut 0 bases from V and 7 bases from J; bases unmatched to any gene: 9. From germline, CDR1 is SGHNT and CDR2 YYREEE (reference sequence).

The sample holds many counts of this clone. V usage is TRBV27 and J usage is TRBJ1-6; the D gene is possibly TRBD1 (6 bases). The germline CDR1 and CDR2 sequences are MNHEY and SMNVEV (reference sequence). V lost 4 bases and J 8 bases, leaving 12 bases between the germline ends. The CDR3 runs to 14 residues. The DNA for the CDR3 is TGTGCCAGCAGTTCCAGGGGAAAGCATTCACCCCTCCACTTT. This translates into CASSSRGKHSPLHF.

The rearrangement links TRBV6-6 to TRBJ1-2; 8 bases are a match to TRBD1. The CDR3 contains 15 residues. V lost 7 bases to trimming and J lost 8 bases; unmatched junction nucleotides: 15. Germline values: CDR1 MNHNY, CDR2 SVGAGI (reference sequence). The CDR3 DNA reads TGTGCCAGCAACCGCCCGGACAGGGCCCTAGGGGGCTACACCTTC. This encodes CASNRPDRALGGYTF.

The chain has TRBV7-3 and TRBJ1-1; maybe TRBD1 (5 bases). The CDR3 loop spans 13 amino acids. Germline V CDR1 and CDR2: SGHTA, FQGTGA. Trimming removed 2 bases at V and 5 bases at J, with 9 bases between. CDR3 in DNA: TGTGCCAGCAGCTTATCCAGGGCTACTGAAGCTTTCTTT. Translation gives CASSLSRATEAFF.

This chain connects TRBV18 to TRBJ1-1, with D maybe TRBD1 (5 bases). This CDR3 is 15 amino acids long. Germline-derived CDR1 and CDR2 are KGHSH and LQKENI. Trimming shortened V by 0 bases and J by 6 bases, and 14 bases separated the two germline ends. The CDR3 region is CASSPPAGRAAEAFF. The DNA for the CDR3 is TGTGCCAGCTCACCACCGGCAGGGAGGGCCGCTGAAGCTTTCTTT.